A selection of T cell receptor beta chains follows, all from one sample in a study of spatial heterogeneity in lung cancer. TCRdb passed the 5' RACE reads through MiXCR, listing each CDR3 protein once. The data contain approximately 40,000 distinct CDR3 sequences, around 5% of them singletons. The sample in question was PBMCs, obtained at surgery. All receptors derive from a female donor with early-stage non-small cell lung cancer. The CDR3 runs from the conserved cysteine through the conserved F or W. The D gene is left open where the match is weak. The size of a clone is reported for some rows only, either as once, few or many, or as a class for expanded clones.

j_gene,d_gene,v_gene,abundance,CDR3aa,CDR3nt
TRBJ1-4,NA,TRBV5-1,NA,CASSFGPGATNEKLFF,TGCGCCAGCAGCTTCGGTCCGGGGGCAACTAATGAAAAACTGTTTTTT
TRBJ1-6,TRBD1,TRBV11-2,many,CASSPDRVHSPLHF,TGTGCCAGCAGCCCGGACAGGGTACATTCACCCCTCCACTTT
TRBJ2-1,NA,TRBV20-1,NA,CSARAYRGGSYNEQFF,TGCAGTGCTAGAGCCTACAGGGGGGGCTCCTACAATGAGCAGTTCTTC
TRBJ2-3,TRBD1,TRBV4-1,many,CASSRLGQGGTDTQYF,TGCGCCAGCAGCCGCCTCGGACAGGGCGGCACAGATACGCAGTATTTT
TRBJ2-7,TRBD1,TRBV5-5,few,CASSPGQLSYEQYF,TGTGCCAGCAGCCCGGGACAGTTAAGCTACGAGCAGTACTTC
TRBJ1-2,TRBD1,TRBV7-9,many,CASSSDRGHGYTF,TGTGCCAGCAGCTCCGACAGGGGGCACGGCTACACCTTC
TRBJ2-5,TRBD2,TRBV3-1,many,CASSLFSGGEETQYF,TGTGCCAGCAGCCTCTTTTCCGGGGGGGAAGAGACCCAGTACTTC
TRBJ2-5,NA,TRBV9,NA,CASSVGRASQETQYF,TGTGCCAGCAGCGTAGGCCGGGCAAGCCAAGAGACCCAGTACTTC
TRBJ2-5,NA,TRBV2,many,CASSRDGEETQYF,TGTGCCAGCAGCCGGGACGGAGAAGAGACCCAGTACTTC
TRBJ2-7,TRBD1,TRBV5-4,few,CASSRTQGDEQYF,TGTGCCAGCAGCAGGACACAGGGGGACGAGCAGTACTTC
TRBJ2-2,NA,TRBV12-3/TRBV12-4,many,CASTLEPRNTGELFF,TGTGCCAGCACCCTGGAACCTCGAAACACCGGGGAGCTGTTTTTT
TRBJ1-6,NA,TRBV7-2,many,CASSLVAGRRDSPLHF,TGTGCCAGCAGCTTAGTAGCAGGGCGAAGGGATTCACCCCTCCACTTT
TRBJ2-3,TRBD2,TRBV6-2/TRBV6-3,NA,CASSLGTSGADTQYF,TGTGCCAGCAGTTTGGGGACTAGCGGGGCAGATACGCAGTATTTT
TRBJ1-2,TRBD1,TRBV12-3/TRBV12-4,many,CASSSTPYDRVLF,TGTGCCAGCAGTTCGACCCCCTACGACAGGGTGCTCTTC
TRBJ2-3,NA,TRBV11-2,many,CASSLGRYTDTQYF,TGTGCCAGCAGCTTAGGCCGGTACACAGATACGCAGTATTTT
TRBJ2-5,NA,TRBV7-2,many,CASSLSDAYRSQYF,TGTGCCAGCAGCTTATCGGACGCCTACAGGTCCCAGTACTTC
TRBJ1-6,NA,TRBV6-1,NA,CASSDDPGISPLHF,TGTGCCAGCAGTGATGATCCAGGGATTTCACCCCTCCACTTT
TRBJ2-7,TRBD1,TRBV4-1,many,CASSQPLKGQFHEQYF,TGCGCCAGCAGCCAACCCCTTAAGGGACAGTTCCACGAGCAGTACTTC
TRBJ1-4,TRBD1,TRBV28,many,CASSLSSGGLYEKLFF,TGTGCCAGCAGTTTATCCTCAGGGGGCCTTTATGAAAAACTGTTTTTT
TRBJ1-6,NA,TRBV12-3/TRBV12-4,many,CASSLQNSPLHF,TGTGCCAGCAGTTTGCAGAATTCACCCCTCCACTTT
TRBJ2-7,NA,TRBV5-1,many,CASSLAPSRDYEQYF,TGCGCCAGCAGCTTGGCGCCCTCTAGGGACTACGAGCAGTACTTC
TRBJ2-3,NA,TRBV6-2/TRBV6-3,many,CASSRDAVNTQYF,TGTGCCAGCAGCCGGGATGCAGTAAATACGCAGTATTTT
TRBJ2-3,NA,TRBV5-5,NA,CASSLQGDTQYF,TGTGCCAGCAGCTTGCAGGGTGATACGCAGTATTTT
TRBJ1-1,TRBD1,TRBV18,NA,CASSPDRANTEAFF,TGTGCCAGCTCACCAGACAGGGCGAACACTGAAGCTTTCTTT
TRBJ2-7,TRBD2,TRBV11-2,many,CASSPFSGTGAYEQYF,TGTGCCAGCAGCCCTTTCAGCGGGACGGGAGCCTACGAGCAGTACTTC
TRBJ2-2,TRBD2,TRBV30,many,CAWRPRGSSVGELFF,TGTGCCTGGAGACCGCGGGGGAGTTCCGTCGGGGAGCTGTTTTTT
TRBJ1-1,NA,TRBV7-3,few,CASSLSHGRRAEAFF,TGTGCCAGCAGCCTATCCCACGGAAGGAGGGCTGAAGCTTTCTTT
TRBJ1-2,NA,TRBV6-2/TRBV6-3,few,CASSYPRIRASKGGYTF,TGTGCCAGCAGTTACCCCCGGATCAGGGCCTCGAAGGGGGGCTACACCTTC
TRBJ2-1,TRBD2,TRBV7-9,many,CASSFGIAGNNEQFF,TGTGCCAGCAGCTTCGGAATAGCGGGGAACAATGAGCAGTTCTTC
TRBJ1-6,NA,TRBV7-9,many,CASSRYSPRYSYNSPLHF,TGTGCCAGCAGCAGATACTCCCCGAGGTACTCCTATAATTCACCCCTCCACTTT
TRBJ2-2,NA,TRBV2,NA,CASSDDNTGELFF,TGTGCCAGCAGTGACGATAACACCGGGGAGCTGTTTTTT
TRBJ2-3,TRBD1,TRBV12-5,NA,CASGDRGMTDTQYF,TGTGCTAGTGGTGACAGGGGGATGACAGATACGCAGTATTTT
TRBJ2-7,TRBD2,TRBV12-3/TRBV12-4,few,CASSVSGGASYEQYF,TGTGCCAGCAGCGTAAGCGGGGGGGCCTCCTACGAGCAGTACTTC
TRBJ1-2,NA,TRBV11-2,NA,CASSLGQYGYTF,TGTGCCAGCAGCTTAGGGCAGTATGGCTACACCTTC
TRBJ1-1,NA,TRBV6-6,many,CASTPTGRINTEAFF,TGTGCCAGCACCCCTACCGGGCGTATTAACACTGAAGCTTTCTTT
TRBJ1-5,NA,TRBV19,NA,CASSTAYDSNQPQHF,TGTGCCAGTAGTACAGCATATGATAGCAATCAGCCCCAGCATTTT
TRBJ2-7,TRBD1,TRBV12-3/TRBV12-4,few,CASSSLGQAANEQYF,TGTGCCAGCAGTTCCCTGGGACAGGCTGCAAACGAGCAGTACTTC
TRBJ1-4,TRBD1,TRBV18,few,CASSQGQGFSKEKLFF,TGTGCCAGCTCACAGGGACAGGGATTCTCCAAGGAAAAACTGTTTTTT
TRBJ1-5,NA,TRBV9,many,CASSPQPDSNQPQHF,TGTGCCAGCAGCCCTCAGCCAGATAGCAATCAGCCCCAGCATTTT
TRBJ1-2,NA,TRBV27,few,CASSTYNLRDETSSANYGYTF,TGTGCCAGCAGTACCTATAACCTCCGGGACGAGACTTCATCAGCTAACTATGGCTACACCTTC
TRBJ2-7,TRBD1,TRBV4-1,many,CASSSTSFGTGASGGYYEQYF,TGCGCCAGCAGCTCCACTTCCTTCGGGACAGGGGCCTCGGGCGGATACTACGAGCAGTACTTC
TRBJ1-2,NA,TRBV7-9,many,CASSPPVVYGYTF,TGTGCCAGCAGCCCCCCCGTTGTCTATGGCTACACCTTC
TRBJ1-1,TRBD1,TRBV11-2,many,CASSRQGNTEAFF,TGTGCCAGCAGCAGACAGGGCAACACTGAAGCTTTCTTT